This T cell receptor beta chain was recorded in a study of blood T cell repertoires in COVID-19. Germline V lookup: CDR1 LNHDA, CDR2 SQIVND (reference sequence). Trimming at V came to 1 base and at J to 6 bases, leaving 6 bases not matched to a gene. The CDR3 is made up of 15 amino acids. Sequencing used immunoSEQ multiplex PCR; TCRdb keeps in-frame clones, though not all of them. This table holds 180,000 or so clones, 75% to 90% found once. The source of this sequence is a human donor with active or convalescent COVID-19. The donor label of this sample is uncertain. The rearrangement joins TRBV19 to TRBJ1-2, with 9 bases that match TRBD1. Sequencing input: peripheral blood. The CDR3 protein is CASSIARDREDGYTF. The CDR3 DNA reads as TGTGCCAGTAGTATAGCCCGGGACAGGGAGGATGGCTACACCTTC.